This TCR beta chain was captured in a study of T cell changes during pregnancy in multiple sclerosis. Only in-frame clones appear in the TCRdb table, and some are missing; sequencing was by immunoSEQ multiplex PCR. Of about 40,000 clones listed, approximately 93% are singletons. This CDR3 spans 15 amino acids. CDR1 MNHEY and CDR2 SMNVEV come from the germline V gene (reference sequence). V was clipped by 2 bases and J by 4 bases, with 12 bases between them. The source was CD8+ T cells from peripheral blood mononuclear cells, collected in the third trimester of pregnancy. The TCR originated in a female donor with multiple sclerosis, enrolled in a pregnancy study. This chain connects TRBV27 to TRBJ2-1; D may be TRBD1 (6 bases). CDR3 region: CASSLGQGPYNEQFF. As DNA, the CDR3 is TGTGCCAGCAGTTTAGGGCAGGGGCCTTACAATGAGCAGTTCTTC.